A single sample is the source of the 13 T cell receptor beta chains below, sequenced in a study of cytomegalovirus exposure and HLA in healthy donors. A multiplex PCR was run with 60 Vbeta primers and 13 Jbeta primers. The repertoire was sequenced with immunoSEQ multiplex PCR; TCRdb's copy has only in-frame clones and lacks some. The table shows about 96,000 clones, with roughly 74% occurring only once. The sequencing input was PBMCs. The receptors derive from a female donor in good health and CMV-seropositive.

This rearrangement joins TRBV10-3 to TRBJ1-1; weak D call: TRBD1 (6 bases). The CDR3 is 18 amino acids. Deletions cut 7 bases from V and 1 base from J, with 25 bases between. Germline V gene lookup returns CDR1 ENHRY and CDR2 SYGVKD. CDR3 nucleotides: TGTGCCATCAAGATAGGGGGGGAACGGACAGATTCGAACACTGAAGCTTTCTTT. Encoded protein: CAIKIGGERTDSNTEAFF.

A single count supports this clone. The rearrangement links TRBV18 to TRBJ1-2; 10 nucleotides match TRBD1. The CDR3 totals 14 residues. J gave up 5 bases and V 3 bases, and 3 bases lay outside the gene matches. The germline V gene has CDR1 KGHSH and CDR2 LQKENI. CDR3 sequence reads: CASSPRDRGYGYTF. The DNA for the CDR3 is TGTGCCAGCTCACCCCGGGACAGGGGATATGGCTACACCTTC.

This rearrangement joins TRBV6-5 to TRBJ1-2; 8 positions agree with TRBD1. Germline CDR1 is MNHEY and CDR2 is SVGAGI. Trimming removed 6 bases from V and 7 bases from J; junction bases left unmatched: 10. The CDR3 has 14 residues. CDR3 bases: TGTGCCAGCAGCCCGACAGGGGACTTTGGTGGCTACACCTTC. It is translated as CASSPTGDFGGYTF.

This clone was recorded a few times. The J gene is TRBJ1-4, the V gene TRBV4-3, with 10 bases aligning to TRBD1. From germline, CDR1 is LGHNA and CDR2 YSLEER. This CDR3 contains 16 residues. J gave up 5 bases and V 4 bases, and 7 bases lay outside the gene matches. CDR3 DNA: TGCGCCAGCAGCCTTCGGACAGGGGGGCCGAATGAAAAACTGTTTTTT. Protein sequence: CASSLRTGGPNEKLFF.

V is TRBV6-1 and J is TRBJ2-7; no clear D. From germline, CDR1 is MNHNS and CDR2 SASEGT. The V gene lost 0 bases and the J gene lost 3 bases, with 9 bases spanning the gap. The CDR3 consists of 14 residues. CDR3 nucleotide sequence: TGTGCCAGCAGTGAAGCGAAGGAGAGCTACGAGCAGTACTTC. It specifies CASSEAKESYEQYF.

The rearrangement joins TRBV10-3 to TRBJ1-6, with 7 bases aligning to TRBD1. This CDR3 region has 13 residues. The V and J ends lost 8 bases and 5 bases, in that order; junction bases with no gene match: 3. The germline V gene has CDR1 ENHRY and CDR2 SYGVKD. The CDR3 DNA reads as TGTGCCATCTCGACAGGGAATAATTCACCCCTCCACTTT. It is translated as CAISTGNNSPLHF.

This chain joins TRBV29-1 and TRBJ2-1, with TRBD2 identical over 8 bases. Germline lookup yields CDR1 SQVTM and CDR2 ANQGSEA. The CDR3 totals 13 residues. Germline trimming cut 4 bases from V and 10 bases from J; bases unmatched to any gene: 9. For the CDR3, the DNA is TGCAGCGTTGTTGTCGGGGGGGGACCCGAGCAGTTCTTC. Translating it yields CSVVVGGGPEQFF.

This clone was detected only a few times. This chain uses TRBV7-9 with TRBJ2-3, with 9 bases identical to TRBD1. This CDR3 spans 15 amino acids. In germline, CDR1 is SEHNR, CDR2 FQNEAQ (reference sequence). The trim removed 7 bases at V and 4 bases at J, leaving 9 bases unmatched. The CDR3 region is CASTPGTGSADTQYF. In nucleotides, the CDR3 is TGTGCCAGCACCCCCGGGACAGGGTCGGCAGATACGCAGTATTTT.

The gene calls are TRBV20-1 and TRBJ1-1, with D maybe TRBD1 (6 bases). Germline CDR1 is DFQATT and CDR2 is SNEGSKA (reference sequence). This CDR3 has 11 amino acids. Trimming took 8 bases from V and 3 from J, leaving 10 bases between them. The DNA for the CDR3 is TGCAGTTACAGGGATTACACTGAAGCTTTCTTT. Translating it yields CSYRDYTEAFF.

This clone was detected only once. CDR3 sequence: CASSSVSGGETQYF. CDR3 bases: TGTGCCAGCAGCTCGGTATCTGGAGGGGAGACCCAGTACTTC. The V gene is TRBV5-6, the J gene TRBJ2-5; tentatively, D is TRBD2 (6 bases). V lost 3 bases and J lost 5, with 14 bases in between. CDR3 size: 14 residues. Germline loops: CDR1 SGHDT, CDR2 YYEEEE.

The chain joins TRBV7-2 to TRBJ1-2; 8 nucleotides line up with TRBD1. The V gene's germline CDR1 is SGHTA and CDR2 FQGNSA. The CDR3 contains 15 residues. V was pared by 4 bases and J by 4 bases, with 8 bases of the junction left unmatched. CDR3 nucleotides: TGTGCCAGCAGCTCCATCAGGGGGCGCCCCTATGGCTACACCTTC. Translation: CASSSIRGRPYGYTF.

The gene calls are TRBV9 and TRBJ2-7; 9 positions match TRBD1. The CDR3 runs to 16 residues. Germline V CDR1 and CDR2: SGDLS, YYNGEE. V gave up 2 bases and J gave up 0 bases; unmatched junction bases: 6. CDR3 nucleotides: TGTGCCAGCAGCGTTACCGACAGGGGGGCCTCCTACGAGCAGTACTTC. Its translation is CASSVTDRGASYEQYF. Variable domain in full (rest from reference TRBV9 and TRBJ2-7): DSGVTQTPKHLITATGQRVTLRCSPRSGDLSVYWYQQSLDQGLQFLIQYYNGEERAKGNILERFSAQQFPDLHSELNLSSLELGDSALYFCASSVTDRGASYEQYFGPGTRLTVT.

The rearrangement links TRBV10-3 to TRBJ2-2, with 8 bases fitting TRBD2. The CDR3 has 15 residues. The J segment lost 2 bases and the V segment lost 2 bases, leaving 1 base of the junction unmatched. Germline CDR1 ENHRY, CDR2 SYGVKD. CDR3 coding DNA: TGTGCCATCAGTGAGACTAGCGGTAACACCGGGGAGCTGTTTTTT. It translates to CAISETSGNTGELFF.